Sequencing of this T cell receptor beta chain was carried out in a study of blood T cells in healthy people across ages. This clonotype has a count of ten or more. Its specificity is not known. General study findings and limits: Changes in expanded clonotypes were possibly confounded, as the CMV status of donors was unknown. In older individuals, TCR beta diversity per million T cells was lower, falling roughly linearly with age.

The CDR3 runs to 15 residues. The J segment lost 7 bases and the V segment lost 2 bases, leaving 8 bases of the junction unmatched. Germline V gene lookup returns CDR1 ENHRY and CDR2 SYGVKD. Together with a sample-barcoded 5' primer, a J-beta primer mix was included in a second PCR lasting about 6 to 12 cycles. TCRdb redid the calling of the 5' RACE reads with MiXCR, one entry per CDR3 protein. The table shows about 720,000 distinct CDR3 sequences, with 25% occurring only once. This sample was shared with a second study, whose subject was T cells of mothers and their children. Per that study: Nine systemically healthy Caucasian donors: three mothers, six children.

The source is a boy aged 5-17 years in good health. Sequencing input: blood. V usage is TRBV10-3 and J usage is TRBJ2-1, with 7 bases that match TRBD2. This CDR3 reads CAISEGREMGNEQFF. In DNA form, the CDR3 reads TGTGCCATCAGTGAGGGGCGGGAGATGGGGAATGAGCAGTTCTTC.